Following are 25 T cell receptor beta chains from one sample sequenced in a study of T cell repertoires in cytomegalovirus infection. Which antigens these TCRs recognize remains unknown. One entry per CDR3 protein, called by TCRdb with MiXCR from the reads. The repertoire holds some 940,000 distinct CDR3 sequences, less than 40% seen once, with around an eighth in the top ten. The material sequenced was cultured CD8+ T cells from PBMCs, taken from culture after CMV antigen stimulation. These receptors were obtained from a human donor in good health (CMV status not recorded). Some clones in this sample may be carry-over from other donors' samples.

V usage is TRBV19 and J usage is TRBJ2-3, with 14 bases fitting TRBD2. V shed 10 bases and J 5 bases; nucleotides not matched to a gene: 8. Germline V lookup: CDR1 LNHDA, CDR2 SQIVND (reference sequence). The CDR3 spans 15 residues. The DNA for the CDR3 is TGTGCCATCGGGACTAGCGGGGGCCGAGTAGATACGCAGTATTTT. Its translation is CAIGTSGGRVDTQYF.

In its sample, this clonotype was seen many times. The chain is built from TRBV7-6 and TRBJ1-5, with D maybe TRBD1 (5 bases). Trimming stripped 1 base from V and 0 bases from J, with 7 bases between. CDR3 size: 15 residues. Germline V gene data show CDR1 as SGHVS and CDR2 as FNYEAQ. The CDR3 here is CASSLVGGSNQPQHF. Written as DNA, the CDR3 is TGTGCCAGCAGCTTAGTCGGGGGTAGCAATCAGCCCCAGCATTTT.

CDR3 in amino acids: CSARDSWAEPMKTQYF. In nucleotides, the CDR3 is TGCAGTGCTAGAGATTCTTGGGCAGAACCAATGAAGACCCAGTACTTC. The chain combines TRBV20-1 with TRBJ2-5; D unclear. Looked up from germline, CDR1 is DFQATT and CDR2 is SNEGSKA (reference sequence). Deletions cut 0 bases from V and 6 bases from J, with 20 bases between. CDR3 length: 16 amino acids.

This clonotype was seen a handful of times. This sequence joins TRBV7-9 and TRBJ2-7, with D unclear. V dropped 1 base and J dropped 3 bases, with 13 bases sitting between them. Looked up from germline, CDR1 is SEHNR and CDR2 is FQNEAQ (reference sequence). The CDR3 is 15 amino acids. The CDR3 coding sequence is TGTGCCAGCAGCTTAGGAAACGGGCCCCTCTACGAGCAGTACGTC. It encodes CASSLGNGPLYEQYV.

In its sample, this clonotype was seen a few times. The V call is TRBV24-1, the J call TRBJ1-5; D is ambiguous. Germline V gives CDR1 KGHDR, CDR2 SFDVKD. Trimming left V 7 bases short and J 1 base short, with 10 bases between. The CDR3 sequence is 14 residues long. Here the CDR3 DNA reads TGTGCCACCAGGGTAGTGGCCAGCAATCAGCCCCAGCATTTT. Its protein product is CATRVVASNQPQHF.

The chain links TRBV7-9 to TRBJ2-7; the D gene is possibly TRBD1 (5 bases). Germline values: CDR1 SEHNR, CDR2 FQNEAQ (reference sequence). This CDR3 has 14 residues. V lost 1 base and J 4 bases, leaving 11 bases between the germline ends. The chain's CDR3 is CASSLGLQGYEQYF. The CDR3 DNA is TGTGCCAGCAGCTTAGGTCTCCAGGGATACGAGCAGTACTTC.

CDR3 in DNA: TGTGCCAGCAGCTTATGGCGGTCCCCTGGAGAGACCCAGTACTTC. Protein: CASSLWRSPGETQYF. The chain employs TRBV11-1 and TRBJ2-5; D unresolved. CDR3 length equals 15 residues. V was cut by 2 bases and J by 4 bases, with 14 bases left in between. Germline-derived CDR1 and CDR2 are SGHAT and FQDESV (reference sequence).

The chain recombines TRBV20-1 with TRBJ1-2, with a weak D call TRBD1 (6 bases). The CDR3 loop spans 13 amino acids. The germline V gene has CDR1 DFQATT and CDR2 SNEGSKA (reference sequence). Trimming shortened V by 2 bases and J by 2 bases, and 9 bases separated the two germline ends. The CDR3 bases are TGCAGTGCTAGACCAGGGGAGAACTATGGCTACACCTTC. It yields the protein CSARPGENYGYTF.

This chain joins TRBV6-2 or TRBV6-3 and TRBJ2-5, with 8 bases that match TRBD1. Germline lookup yields CDR1 MNHEY and CDR2 SVGEGT. V dropped 4 bases and J dropped 3; count of bases not matched to a gene: 4. This CDR3 comprises 14 residues. CDR3 sequence reads: CASSFVTGEETQYF. CDR3 coding DNA: TGTGCCAGCAGTTTCGTGACAGGGGAAGAGACCCAGTACTTC.

This sequence joins TRBV7-6 and TRBJ1-3; D gene uncertain. Germline V lookup: CDR1 SGHVS, CDR2 FNYEAQ. The CDR3 sequence is 16 residues long. The V gene lost 5 bases and the J gene lost 0 bases, with 14 bases spanning the gap. The CDR3 reads CASSPDRRISGNTIYF. The CDR3 DNA is TGTGCCAGCAGCCCCGACCGACGGATCTCTGGAAACACCATATATTTT.

The DNA of the CDR3 is TGCGCCAGCAGCCAAGACTTGGATAACAGGGGAATTAATTCACCCCTCCACTTT. Encoded protein: CASSQDLDNRGINSPLHF. The chain recombines TRBV4-3 with TRBJ1-6, with TRBD1 identical over 7 bases. The CDR3 runs 18 residues. Germline CDR1 reads LGHNA; CDR2 reads YSLEER. With 0 bases clipped from V and 6 bases from J, the junction kept 11 bases outside the gene matches.

This clonotype was seen many times. The chain employs TRBV9 and TRBJ1-6, with TRBD1 matching over 8 bases. The V segment lost 0 bases and the J segment 9 bases; nucleotides outside the gene matches: 5. The CDR3 totals 15 residues. CDR1 SGDLS and CDR2 YYNGEE come from the germline V gene. The CDR3 bases are TGTGCCAGCAGCGTAGCGGACAGGGACATTTCACCCCTCCACTTT. It encodes CASSVADRDISPLHF.

The chain couples TRBV10-2 to TRBJ1-1, with D tentatively TRBD1 (5 bases). This CDR3 has 16 amino acids. Germline V gene data show CDR1 as WSHSY and CDR2 as SAAADI. Trimming cost V 2 bases and J 5 bases, with 18 bases left between them. CDR3 sequence: CASSEVGPRLWTEAFF. CDR3 in DNA: TGCGCCAGCAGTGAGGTGGGACCTCGTCTTTGGACTGAAGCTTTCTTT.

The J gene is TRBJ2-7, the V gene TRBV2, with TRBD1 as a possible D gene (6 bases). The CDR3 loop spans 14 amino acids. Germline V gene lookup returns CDR1 SNHLY and CDR2 FYNNEI. Trimming took off 8 bases at V and 0 bases at J, with 14 bases between the two ends. This CDR3 is CASVGRTVSYEQYF. The DNA of the CDR3 is TGTGCCAGCGTCGGAAGGACAGTCTCCTACGAGCAGTACTTC.

The table lists this clonotype with a few counts. V usage is TRBV12-3 or TRBV12-4 and J usage is TRBJ2-3, with 7 bases matching TRBD1. The J segment lost 3 bases and the V segment lost 6 bases, leaving 9 bases of the junction unmatched. This CDR3 spans 15 amino acids. The CDR3 DNA is TGTGCCAGCAGCCCAACAGGGGTCGTGACAGATACGCAGTATTTT. This encodes CASSPTGVVTDTQYF.

CDR3 sequence reads: CASSEQEDRYNSPLHF. CDR3 coding DNA: TGTGCCAGCAGTGAACAAGAAGACAGGTATAATTCACCCCTCCACTTT. The V and J genes are TRBV6-1 and TRBJ1-6; the D gene is possibly TRBD1 (6 bases). With 2 bases removed from V and 4 bases from J, the gap between germline ends came to 12 bases. In germline, CDR1 is MNHNS, CDR2 SASEGT. The CDR3 covers 16 residues.

This clonotype was detected a few times. The CDR3 reads CAISDPGQATYNEQFF. Here the CDR3 DNA reads TGTGCCATCAGTGACCCGGGACAGGCCACCTACAATGAGCAGTTCTTC. The V and J genes are TRBV10-3 and TRBJ2-1; TRBD1 matches 8 bases. The CDR3 consists of 16 residues. Per germline, CDR1 ENHRY and CDR2 SYGVKD. V was pared by 3 bases and J by 2 bases, with 6 bases of the junction left unmatched.

There are a few counts of this clonotype. The chain uses TRBV6-1 and TRBJ1-5; D is uncertain. V was cut by 8 bases and J by 6 bases, with 8 bases left in between. The CDR3 has 11 residues. Germline V CDR1 and CDR2: MNHNS, SASEGT. CDR3 sequence: CASGPSQPQHF. The CDR3 DNA reads as TGTGCCAGCGGTCCGAGTCAGCCCCAGCATTTT.

This chain connects TRBV11-1 to TRBJ2-7, with 10 bases that match TRBD2. Germline lookup yields CDR1 SGHAT and CDR2 FQDESV (reference sequence). This CDR3 has 18 residues. CDR3 loop: CVSSPSSGGAISSYEQYV. The CDR3, as DNA: TGTGTCAGCAGCCCAAGCAGCGGGGGGGCCATCAGCTCCTACGAGCAGTACGTC.

As regards this clonotype: A junction end diverges from the germline sequence, so it may reflect a read error. This rearrangement joins TRBV4-1 to TRBJ1-3; D unresolved. The CDR3 consists of 14 residues. The germline gives CDR1 MGHRA, CDR2 YSYEKL. CDR3 in DNA: TGCGCCAGCAGCCAAACGGTTTCTGGAAACAACATATATTTT. Its protein is CASSQTVSGNNIYF.

The CDR3 reads CSVATRNEQFF. Written as DNA, the CDR3 is TGCAGCGTTGCGACAAGGAATGAGCAGTTCTTC. The chain uses TRBV29-1 and TRBJ2-1; D gene uncertain. Germline V gene lookup returns CDR1 SQVTM and CDR2 ANQGSEA. V dropped 4 bases and J dropped 7 bases, with 8 bases sitting between them. CDR3 size: 11 residues.

This chain uses TRBV2 with TRBJ1-2; D is uncertain. The CDR3 is 12 residues long. The germline V gene has CDR1 SNHLY and CDR2 FYNNEI. V lost 8 bases to trimming and J lost 4 bases, with 11 bases between them. CDR3 nucleotide sequence: TGTGCCAGCGAAGGTTCCGGCTATGGCTACACCTTC. It codes for CASEGSGYGYTF. The full variable domain, in which reference TRBV2 and TRBJ1-2 provide the parts outside the CDR3, is EPEVTQTPSHQVTQMGQEVILRCVPISNHLYFYWYRQILGQKVEFLVSFYNNEISEKSEIFDDQFSVERPDGSNFTLKIRSTKLEDSAMYFCASEGSGYGYTFGSGTRLTVV.

This clonotype occurred many times. The V and J genes are TRBV20-1 and TRBJ2-7; tentative D call: TRBD1 (6 bases). The V gene's germline CDR1 is DFQATT and CDR2 SNEGSKA (reference sequence). The CDR3 runs 14 residues. Trimming removed 3 bases from V and 2 bases from J, with 14 bases in between. The DNA of the CDR3 is TGCAGTGCTAGCTCGACAGGCTTTACCTACGAGCAGTACTTC. It yields the protein CSASSTGFTYEQYF.

The chain combines TRBV5-1 with TRBJ1-4; TRBD1 matches 9 bases. This CDR3 has 18 amino acids. V gave up 3 bases and J gave up 2 bases; unmatched junction bases: 11. Germline V gives CDR1 SGHRS, CDR2 YFSETQ. Written as DNA, the CDR3 is TGCGCCAGCAGCTCCCCCACAGGGGGCGCTTCCACTAATGAAAAACTGTTTTTT. This encodes CASSSPTGGASTNEKLFF.

This clonotype was picked up many times. V usage is TRBV7-2 and J usage is TRBJ2-1; tentative D call: TRBD2 (6 bases). This CDR3 has 15 residues. Trimming left V 4 bases short and J 2 bases short, with 12 bases between. The germline V gene encodes CDR1 SGHTA and CDR2 FQGNSA. This CDR3 reads CASSSGRGAYNEQFF. As DNA, the CDR3 is TGTGCCAGCAGCTCCGGGAGAGGGGCCTACAATGAGCAGTTCTTC.